This entry lists 18 T cell receptor beta chains sequenced from one sample in a study of blood T cell repertoires in COVID-19. The protocol was immunoSEQ multiplex PCR, while the TCRdb copy is restricted to in-frame clones and leaves out a portion. Of 250,000 to 350,000 clones in the sample, 88% were seen once. Sequenced sample: PBMCs or T cells enriched from blood (not recorded which). These receptors all come from a woman in her 50s who had recovered from COVID-19.

This chain joins TRBV28 and TRBJ2-2, with 9 bases identical to TRBD2. Germline V gives CDR1 MDHEN, CDR2 SYDVKM. There are 16 residues in the CDR3. Losses at the gene ends were 6 bases for V and 4 bases for J; bases not matched to a gene: 9. CDR3 in amino acids: CASSLIAGDGTGELFF. The CDR3 DNA sequence: TGTGCCAGCAGCCTAATAGCGGGAGATGGCACCGGGGAGCTGTTTTTT.

V is TRBV6-5 and J is TRBJ2-3; no reliable D call. The CDR3 is 13 amino acids. Germline values: CDR1 MNHEY, CDR2 SVGAGI. V dropped 7 bases and J dropped 1 base, with 9 bases sitting between them. The CDR3 DNA is TGTGCCAGCACCCCGACACGCACAGATACGCAGTATTTT. It encodes CASTPTRTDTQYF.

This chain links TRBV5-1 with TRBJ2-1; no clear D gene. V lost 4 bases and J 5 bases, leaving 10 bases between the germline ends. The CDR3 runs 13 residues. Germline lookup yields CDR1 SGHRS and CDR2 YFSETQ. The DNA of the CDR3 is TGCGCCAGCAGCCAAGACTTGAACAATGAGCAGTTCTTC. It translates to CASSQDLNNEQFF.

The V call is TRBV4-2, the J call TRBJ1-3, with 9 bases fitting TRBD1. This CDR3 is 17 amino acids long. The germline gives CDR1 LGHNA, CDR2 YNFKEQ. V lost 4 bases and J lost 1; bases outside the gene matches: 8. CDR3 sequence (DNA): TGTGCCAGCAGCCCACTGAGGGACAGGGATTCTGGAAACACCATATATTTT. Translated, it gives CASSPLRDRDSGNTIYF.

The rearrangement links TRBV13 to TRBJ1-6; a possible D gene is TRBD1 (5 bases). Trimming removed 5 bases at V and 7 bases at J, with 9 bases between. Germline CDR1 and CDR2: PRHDT and FYEKMQ (reference sequence). The CDR3 loop spans 13 amino acids. DNA of the CDR3: TGTGCCAGCAGCAAATGGACAAATTCACCCCTCCACTTT. Residues: CASSKWTNSPLHF.

This chain connects TRBV18 to TRBJ1-1; possibly TRBD1 for D (5 bases). The V gene's germline CDR1 is KGHSH and CDR2 LQKENI. The CDR3 has 13 residues. Trimming removed 6 bases at V and 4 bases at J, with 12 bases between. CDR3 DNA: TGTGCCAGCTCCCCCGGCCAGGGCACTGAAGCTTTCTTT. Its translation: CASSPGQGTEAFF.

The rearrangement uses TRBV4-3 and TRBJ2-6; TRBD1 matches 7 bases. The CDR3 runs 16 residues. The germline gives CDR1 LGHNA, CDR2 YSLEER. After removal of 3 bases from V and 4 bases from J, the junction contained 6 bases not matched to a gene. The CDR3 DNA is TGCGCCAGCAGCCACTCTACAGGGGTGGGGGCCAACGTCCTGACTTTC. Its translation is CASSHSTGVGANVLTF.

The chain links TRBV10-1 to TRBJ1-1, with 8 bases lining up with TRBD1. Unmatched junction bases numbered 5, after V lost 4 bases and J lost 4 bases. The CDR3 runs 14 residues. From germline, CDR1 is WNHNN and CDR2 SYGVQD (reference sequence). The CDR3 DNA follows: TGCGCCAGCAGTGGACAGGGGTCGGCCACTGAAGCTTTCTTT. Its protein product is CASSGQGSATEAFF.

The V and J genes are TRBV4-1 and TRBJ1-2; 7 positions match TRBD1. V lost 0 bases and J lost 2; bases outside the gene matches: 9. The CDR3 sequence is 17 residues long. Germline-derived CDR1 and CDR2 are MGHRA and YSYEKL. CDR3 region: CASSQDEGAGGNYGYTF. As DNA, the CDR3 is TGCGCCAGCAGCCAAGATGAGGGGGCAGGGGGGAACTATGGCTACACCTTC.

The chain joins TRBV7-3 to TRBJ2-7; TRBD2 aligns across 7 bases. The V gene end was trimmed by 5 bases and the J gene end by 5 bases; junction bases not matched to a gene: 6. Per germline, CDR1 SGHTA and CDR2 FQGTGA. The CDR3 is 13 residues long. CDR3 protein: CASSLTSSHEQYF. The CDR3 DNA follows: TGTGCCAGCAGCCTGACTAGCAGCCACGAGCAGTACTTC. Full variable domain (missing parts from reference TRBV7-3 and TRBJ2-7): GAGVSQTPSNKVTEKGKYVELRCDPISGHTALYWYRQSLGQGPEFLIYFQGTGAADDSGLPNDRFFAVRPEGSVSTLKIQRTERGDSAVYLCASSLTSSHEQYFGPGTRLTVT.

V and J are TRBV7-9 and TRBJ1-2; TRBD1 might be the D (6 bases). The CDR3 length is 13 residues. CDR1 and CDR2 (germline): SEHNR, FQNEAQ (reference sequence). The V gene lost 2 bases and the J gene lost 6 bases, with 10 bases spanning the gap. The CDR3 sequence: CASSLTNRDGYTF. For the CDR3, the DNA is TGTGCCAGCAGCTTAACCAACAGGGATGGCTACACCTTC.

The chain carries TRBV7-2 and TRBJ2-3, with 16 positions matching TRBD2. The CDR3 has 17 amino acids. In germline, CDR1 is SGHTA, CDR2 FQGNSA. The V segment lost 6 bases and the J segment 2 bases; nucleotides outside the gene matches: 5. The CDR3 sequence is CASSPGLAGGPTDTQYF. The CDR3 coding sequence is TGTGCCAGCAGTCCGGGACTAGCGGGAGGGCCCACAGATACGCAGTATTTT.

The V call is TRBV27, the J call TRBJ2-2, with 9 bases fitting TRBD1. Germline CDR1 is MNHEY and CDR2 is SMNVEV (reference sequence). The CDR3 consists of 16 residues. The J segment lost 4 bases and the V segment lost 2 bases, leaving 5 bases of the junction unmatched. The CDR3 region has the DNA TGTGCCAGCAGTTTAGAACAGGGGGCGGTCACCGGGGAGCTGTTTTTT. The encoded protein is CASSLEQGAVTGELFF.

V usage is TRBV18 and J usage is TRBJ2-7, with 8 bases identical to TRBD2. This CDR3 spans 15 amino acids. Germline CDR1 is KGHSH and CDR2 is LQKENI. V gave up 6 bases and J gave up 3 bases; unmatched junction bases: 10. The CDR3 DNA reads as TGTGCCAGCTCCCCTCCGGGGGGGGACGGCTACGAGCAGTACTTC. This translates into CASSPPGGDGYEQYF. The full variable domain, rest sourced from reference TRBV18 and TRBJ2-7, is NAGVMQNPRHLVRRRGQEARLRCSPMKGHSHVYWYRQLPEEGLKFMVYLQKENIIDESGMPKERFSAEFPKEGPSILRIQQVVRGDSAAYFCASSPPGGDGYEQYFGPGTRLTVT.

The genes are TRBV14 and TRBJ2-1, with a possible D match to TRBD2 (5 bases). With 2 bases removed from V and 12 bases from J, the gap between germline ends came to 8 bases. The CDR3 is 11 amino acids. The germline CDR1 and CDR2 sequences are SGHDN and FVKESK. The CDR3 is CASSQQRVQFF. CDR3 nucleotides: TGTGCCAGCAGCCAACAGAGGGTGCAGTTCTTC.

V and J are TRBV19 and TRBJ1-3, with D hard to call. There are 13 residues in the CDR3. The V end was cut by 3 bases, the J end by 2 bases, with 5 bases between. Germline assignment: CDR1 LNHDA and CDR2 SQIVND (reference sequence). DNA for the CDR3: TGTGCCAGTAGTATCTTAGCTGGAAACACCATATATTTT. Translation gives CASSILAGNTIYF.

The rearrangement joins TRBV2 to TRBJ2-2; the match to TRBD2 covers 12 bases. The V and J ends lost 7 bases and 7 bases, in that order; junction bases with no gene match: 10. Germline CDR1 is SNHLY and CDR2 is FYNNEI. This CDR3 comprises 16 residues. CDR3 residues: CASKPSGRAGGGELFF. In DNA, the CDR3 is TGTGCCAGCAAGCCTAGCGGGAGGGCCGGTGGCGGGGAGCTGTTTTTT.

The genes are TRBV28 and TRBJ2-2; no firm D call. Germline V CDR1 and CDR2: MDHEN, SYDVKM. The CDR3 is 12 amino acids. Deletions cut 2 bases from V and 4 bases from J, with 2 bases between. The CDR3 bases are TGTGCCAGCAGTTTACTCACCGGGGAGCTGTTTTTT. Protein sequence: CASSLLTGELFF. The full variable domain, rest sourced from reference TRBV28 and TRBJ2-2, is DVKVTQSSRYLVKRTGEKVFLECVQDMDHENMFWYRQDPGLGLRLIYFSYDVKMKEKGDIPEGYSVSREKKERFSLILESASTNQTSMYLCASSLLTGELFFGEGSRLTVL.